The 23 T cell receptor beta chains given below trace back to one sample, sequenced in a study of OX40 agonist ivuxolimab in advanced cancers. Using immunoSEQ multiplex PCR, the repertoire was profiled, and TCRdb retains in-frame clones only, with some absent. The sample lists about 55,000 clones, approximately 80% occurring once. The source was CD4+ or CD8+ T cells sorted from blood, collected in a trial of the OX40 agonist ivuxolimab. The receptors originated from an adult with an advanced solid tumor such as melanoma, head and neck, liver or kidney cancer.

The chain couples TRBV19 to TRBJ2-5, with 7 nucleotides matching TRBD1. The V gene's germline CDR1 is LNHDA and CDR2 SQIVND (reference sequence). The V segment lost 1 base and the J segment 1 base; nucleotides outside the gene matches: 6. The CDR3 consists of 16 residues. The CDR3 DNA sequence: TGTGCCAGTAGTATAGCAAGTAGGGGGCCCCAAGAGACCCAGTACTTC. Residues: CASSIASRGPQETQYF.

V is TRBV29-1 and J is TRBJ2-1; 10 positions agree with TRBD1. The CDR3 is 12 amino acids. Germline V lookup: CDR1 SQVTM, CDR2 ANQGSEA. V lost 6 bases and J lost 7; bases outside the gene matches: 3. In DNA form, the CDR3 reads TGCAGCGTGGGACAGGGGATGAATGAGCAGTTCTTC. Translation gives CSVGQGMNEQFF.

V gene TRBV7-9 combines with J gene TRBJ2-1, with 10 bases matching TRBD2. Germline values: CDR1 SEHNR, CDR2 FQNEAQ (reference sequence). The CDR3 runs 19 residues. The V gene end was trimmed by 4 bases and the J gene end by 0 bases; junction bases not matched to a gene: 12. CDR3 amino acids: CASSSVLAGGQSSYNEQFF. In DNA form, the CDR3 reads TGTGCCAGCAGCTCGGTATTAGCGGGAGGCCAGAGCTCCTACAATGAGCAGTTCTTC. The complete variable domain, with remaining parts taken from reference TRBV7-9 and TRBJ2-1, reads DTGVSQNPRHKITKRGQNVTFRCDPISEHNRLYWYRQTLGQGPEFLTYFQNEAQLEKSRLLSDRFSAERPKGSFSTLEIQRTEQGDSAMYLCASSSVLAGGQSSYNEQFFGPGTRLTVL.

The chain carries TRBV6-5 and TRBJ1-2; TRBD1 matches 10 bases. CDR1 and CDR2 from the germline V gene are MNHEY and SVGAGI. J was trimmed by 8 bases and V by 6 bases; bases with no gene match: 6. The CDR3 sequence is 13 residues long. CDR3 loop: CASSGDRGLGYTF. The CDR3 region has the DNA TGTGCCAGCAGCGGGGACAGGGGCCTGGGCTACACCTTC.

This chain joins TRBV10-1 and TRBJ1-4; the D is unclear. The CDR3 is 16 residues long. The V gene lost 6 bases and the J gene lost 8 bases, with 22 bases spanning the gap. Germline CDR1 reads WNHNN; CDR2 reads SYGVQD (reference sequence). DNA for the CDR3: TGCGCCAGCAGGACGCCCTTAAGACTCCTATGGGAAAAACTGTTTTTT. Translated, it gives CASRTPLRLLWEKLFF.

This clone was counted once. The chain carries TRBV6-8 and TRBJ2-1; D not resolved. Germline assignment: CDR1 MNHGY and CDR2 SAAAGT. CDR3 length: 14 residues. V gave up 0 bases and J gave up 3 bases, with 6 bases separating them. The CDR3 DNA sequence: TGTGCCAGCAGTTACTCGCGCCTCTACAATGAGCAGTTCTTC. It codes for CASSYSRLYNEQFF.

A word on this clone: Other nucleotide sequences in the sample specify the same CDR3. This chain uses TRBV10-2 with TRBJ1-2; the D gene is possibly TRBD1 (6 bases). CDR1 WSHSY and CDR2 SAAADI come from the germline V gene. The CDR3 is made up of 16 amino acids. Deletions cut 7 bases from V and 3 bases from J, with 21 bases between. CDR3 sequence reads: CASKRLQGTPDYGYTF. CDR3 in DNA: TGCGCCAGCAAGCGTTTACAGGGCACTCCTGACTATGGCTACACCTTC.

This CDR3 is CASSLETTNEKLFF. The CDR3, as DNA: TGCGCCAGCAGCTTGGAAACAACTAATGAAAAACTGTTTTTT. V gene TRBV5-1 combines with J gene TRBJ1-4; D unresolved. The ends were cut back, 0 bases at V and 0 bases at J, with 3 bases in the middle. Germline V CDR1 and CDR2: SGHRS, YFSETQ. The CDR3 length is 14 residues.

The chain joins TRBV9 to TRBJ2-7; 8 bases agree with TRBD1. CDR3 length: 14 residues. CDR1 is SGDLS and CDR2 is YYNGEE in the germline V gene. V lost 3 bases to trimming and J lost 4 bases; unmatched junction nucleotides: 6. The CDR3 bases are TGTGCCAGCAGCGGTAGACAGGGGACGTACGAGCAGTACTTC. Residues: CASSGRQGTYEQYF.

V and J are TRBV7-2 and TRBJ1-1; 7 positions match TRBD1. V was clipped by 4 bases and J by 4 bases; unmatched bases: 6. The length of the CDR3 is 14 residues. Germline assignment: CDR1 SGHTA and CDR2 FQGNSA. CDR3 DNA sequence: TGTGCCAGCAGCTCCAAGACAGGGTCCACTGAAGCTTTCTTT. It is translated as CASSSKTGSTEAFF.

The V call is TRBV2, the J call TRBJ1-1, with D possibly TRBD1 on 5 matching bases. Germline V gene lookup returns CDR1 SNHLY and CDR2 FYNNEI. The CDR3 totals 16 residues. V was trimmed by 6 bases and J by 2 bases, leaving 19 bases between them. The CDR3 region has the DNA TGTGCCAGCAGCTTAACAGGTCCCAGCCTTAACACTGAAGCTTTCTTT. Protein product: CASSLTGPSLNTEAFF.

This clone came up a few times. This chain connects TRBV14 to TRBJ2-7; TRBD1 matches at 10 bases. The CDR3 extends over 14 amino acids. Per germline, CDR1 SGHDN and CDR2 FVKESK. V gave up 4 bases and J gave up 6 bases; unmatched junction bases: 6. This CDR3 reads CASSLGQGFLEQYF. The CDR3 DNA reads as TGTGCCAGCAGCCTGGGACAGGGGTTTCTCGAGCAGTACTTC.

J is TRBJ1-4 and V is TRBV18; 10 positions match TRBD1. Germline V gene data show CDR1 as KGHSH and CDR2 as LQKENI. V lost 2 bases, J lost 11 bases, and 8 bases stayed unmatched. CDR3 length equals 15 residues. The CDR3 loop is CASSPTGTGALKLFF. CDR3 in DNA: TGTGCCAGCTCACCAACCGGGACAGGGGCTCTCAAACTGTTTTTT.

The rearrangement uses TRBV19 and TRBJ1-1, with 7 bases matching TRBD1. Germline trimming cut 7 bases from V and 1 base from J; bases unmatched to any gene: 3. The CDR3 length is 13 residues. Germline CDR1 LNHDA, CDR2 SQIVND (reference sequence). CDR3 sequence (DNA): TGTGCCAGTAAAGGACAGGAGAACACTGAAGCTTTCTTT. Translating gives CASKGQENTEAFF.

The V and J genes are TRBV19 and TRBJ1-1; D uncertain. The CDR3 sequence is 17 residues long. V was shortened by 5 bases and J by 1 base, with 20 bases between the two germline ends. Germline V CDR1 and CDR2: LNHDA, SQIVND (reference sequence). The CDR3 loop reads CASSHRQATRANTEAFF. The CDR3 nucleotides read TGTGCCAGTAGTCACCGACAAGCGACAAGAGCGAACACTGAAGCTTTCTTT.

The chain carries TRBV19 and TRBJ1-2; perhaps TRBD1 as D (6 bases). CDR3 length equals 17 residues. From germline, CDR1 is LNHDA and CDR2 SQIVND (reference sequence). Trimming shortened V by 5 bases and J by 1 base, and 20 bases separated the two germline ends. Here the CDR3 reads CASSPRTVSVGNYGYTF. The CDR3 DNA follows: TGTGCCAGTAGTCCCCGGACAGTTTCAGTGGGTAACTATGGCTACACCTTC.

J is TRBJ1-3 and V is TRBV7-9; no clear D. CDR3 length equals 13 residues. Germline V gives CDR1 SEHNR, CDR2 FQNEAQ (reference sequence). V was shortened by 5 bases and J by 2 bases, with 7 bases between the two germline ends. This chain's CDR3 is CASSPAPGNTIYF. CDR3 in DNA: TGTGCCAGCAGCCCTGCCCCTGGAAACACCATATATTTT.

This clone was detected many times. This chain connects TRBV2 to TRBJ1-3; a weak D match, TRBD1 (5 bases). V lost 8 bases and J lost 4, with 18 bases in between. Germline V gives CDR1 SNHLY, CDR2 FYNNEI. The CDR3 has 15 residues. The CDR3 region is CASESARGKGNTIYF. The CDR3 nucleotides read TGTGCCAGCGAGTCCGCCCGGGGGAAAGGAAACACCATATATTTT.

The chain recombines TRBV7-9 with TRBJ2-2; D unclear. The germline CDR1 and CDR2 sequences are SEHNR and FQNEAQ (reference sequence). This CDR3 contains 12 residues. V was clipped by 3 bases and J by 13 bases, with 12 bases between them. The CDR3 is CASSFDRFGLFF. CDR3 sequence (DNA): TGTGCCAGCAGCTTCGACCGTTTTGGGCTGTTTTTT.

This chain joins TRBV5-8 and TRBJ2-7; 7 nucleotides agree with TRBD2. The CDR3 spans 16 residues. CDR1 and CDR2 from the germline V gene are SGHTS and YDEGEE. V was clipped by 0 bases and J by 2 bases; unmatched bases: 8. The CDR3 is CASSLGRTAGAYEQYF. The CDR3 nucleotides are TGTGCCAGCAGCTTGGGCCGGACGGCGGGGGCCTACGAGCAGTACTTC.

The chain carries TRBV7-6 and TRBJ1-1, with TRBD1 as a possible D gene (6 bases). V was clipped by 0 bases and J by 14 bases, with 16 bases between them. This CDR3 has 13 amino acids. Germline V gives CDR1 SGHVS, CDR2 FNYEAQ. The DNA of the CDR3 is TGTGCCAGCAGCTTAGCGGGAGAAACAGGGTGGTTCTTT. Its translation is CASSLAGETGWFF.

This clone has just one count. The rearrangement links TRBV7-2 to TRBJ2-7; 16 bases line up with TRBD2. Per the germline V gene, CDR1 is SGHTA and CDR2 is FQGNSA. V dropped 3 bases and J dropped 5; count of bases not matched to a gene: 1. This CDR3 has 15 residues. CDR3 residues: CASSFGTSGRDEQYF. In DNA, the CDR3 is TGTGCCAGCAGCTTCGGGACTAGCGGGAGGGACGAGCAGTACTTC.

V and J are TRBV7-2 and TRBJ2-3; D unclear. The CDR3 length is 14 residues. Trimming took off 2 bases at V and 1 base at J, with 7 bases between the two ends. Per the germline V gene, CDR1 is SGHTA and CDR2 is FQGNSA. The CDR3 nucleotides are TGTGCCAGCAGCTTAAGACGGGGCACAGATACGCAGTATTTT. Its translation: CASSLRRGTDTQYF.